The 25 T cell receptor beta chains given below trace back to one sample, sequenced in a study of shared T cell receptors in the human thymus (TCRdb year 2021). Preparation of the library involved the immunoSEQ multiplex PCR assay. TCRdb retrieved this table from immuneACCESS and kept in-frame rearrangements only. Not all clones are present; in checked studies, unresolved V genes account for under half, and no reason is known for the remainder. The sample table holds around 340,000 clones, of which approximately 95% were seen once. The biggest ten clones account for roughly 0.021% of the sample. Sequenced: thymocytes. These receptor sequences come from a human donor.

CDR3 in DNA: TGTGCCAGCAGTTTCCTCGACAGGGGAGGCGAGCAGTACTTC. As protein: CASSFLDRGGEQYF. This chain connects TRBV27 to TRBJ2-7; 8 bases fit TRBD1. After removal of 3 bases from V and 6 bases from J, the junction contained 7 bases not matched to a gene. This CDR3 spans 14 amino acids. CDR1 and CDR2 from the germline V gene are MNHEY and SMNVEV (reference sequence).

V usage is TRBV10-3 and J usage is TRBJ2-7, with D unclear. CDR3 length: 14 amino acids. The V and J ends lost 0 bases and 3 bases respectively, with 9 bases between them. CDR1 is ENHRY, CDR2 SYGVKD, per germline. CDR3 residues: CAISESEQIYEQYF. The CDR3 DNA follows: TGTGCCATCAGTGAGTCCGAACAGATCTACGAGCAGTACTTC.

This clone has a single count. This sequence joins TRBV7-2 and TRBJ2-7, with D possibly TRBD2 on 6 matching bases. Looked up from germline, CDR1 is SGHTA and CDR2 is FQGNSA. Trimming shortened V by 0 bases and J by 5 bases, and 14 bases separated the two germline ends. CDR3 length equals 15 residues. The CDR3: CASSLAENRGDEQYF. Here the CDR3 DNA reads TGTGCCAGCAGCTTAGCAGAAAACCGCGGGGACGAGCAGTACTTC.

V gene TRBV5-1 combines with J gene TRBJ2-5; possibly TRBD1 for D (5 bases). Trimming cost V 3 bases and J 2 bases, with 17 bases left between them. The CDR3 length is 16 residues. In germline, CDR1 is SGHRS, CDR2 YFSETQ. CDR3 nucleotides: TGCGCCAGCAGCTCCAATTGGGGCCAAGGACAAGAGACCCAGTACTTC. This gives the protein CASSSNWGQGQETQYF. Full variable domain (rest looked up from reference TRBV5-1 and TRBJ2-5): KAGVTQTPRYLIKTRGQQVTLSCSPISGHRSVSWYQQTPGQGLQFLFEYFSETQRNKGNFPGRFSGRQFSNSRSEMNVSTLELGDSALYLCASSSNWGQGQETQYFGPGTRLLVL.

The chain links TRBV5-6 to TRBJ1-2; D is undetermined. The CDR3 totals 14 residues. The V gene lost 0 bases and the J gene lost 3 bases, with 9 bases spanning the gap. The V gene's germline CDR1 is SGHDT and CDR2 YYEEEE. The CDR3 here is CASSLADGDYGYTF. The CDR3 nucleotides are TGTGCCAGCAGCTTGGCTGATGGGGACTATGGCTACACCTTC.

The chain uses TRBV4-2 and TRBJ2-7; 11 nucleotides align to TRBD1. The CDR3 extends over 15 amino acids. Trimming at V came to 3 bases and at J to 3 bases, leaving 4 bases not matched to a gene. Per the germline V gene, CDR1 is LGHNA and CDR2 is YNFKEQ. The CDR3 protein is CASSHPGQGVYEQYF. CDR3 in DNA: TGTGCCAGCAGCCACCCGGGACAGGGGGTCTACGAGCAGTACTTC.

V gene TRBV2 combines with J gene TRBJ2-3; 7 bases are a match to TRBD2. V shed 5 bases and J 4 bases; nucleotides not matched to a gene: 6. This CDR3 is built from 14 residues. Per germline, CDR1 SNHLY and CDR2 FYNNEI. As DNA, the CDR3 is TGTGCCAGCAGTAAGGGAGGGCGGGCAGATACGCAGTATTTT. Translated, it gives CASSKGGRADTQYF.

The J gene is TRBJ2-1, the V gene TRBV7-6, with 11 bases matching TRBD2. The germline V gene has CDR1 SGHVS and CDR2 FNYEAQ. The CDR3 contains 16 residues. V was clipped by 2 bases and J by 10 bases; unmatched bases: 10. CDR3: CASSLSASGRSGEQFF. The CDR3 nucleotides read TGTGCCAGCAGCTTATCCGCTAGCGGGAGGTCGGGGGAGCAGTTCTTC.

This chain joins TRBV6-5 and TRBJ2-4; D might be TRBD2 (6 bases). V gave up 3 bases and J gave up 0 bases, with 12 bases separating them. This CDR3 spans 16 amino acids. Per the germline V gene, CDR1 is MNHEY and CDR2 is SVGAGI. CDR3: CASSYRRELAKNIQYF. The CDR3 DNA follows: TGTGCCAGCAGTTATAGGAGGGAACTAGCCAAAAACATTCAGTACTTC.

The V gene is TRBV5-1, the J gene TRBJ1-1; 9 bases align to TRBD1. The trim removed 4 bases at V and 5 bases at J, leaving 6 bases unmatched. Germline V gene data show CDR1 as SGHRS and CDR2 as YFSETQ. The CDR3 length is 14 residues. The CDR3 loop reads CASSEDRGVTEAFF. The CDR3, as DNA: TGCGCCAGCAGCGAGGACAGGGGCGTGACTGAAGCTTTCTTT.

This sequence joins TRBV28 and TRBJ1-2; 9 bases are shared with TRBD1. The V gene end was trimmed by 0 bases and the J gene end by 2 bases; junction bases not matched to a gene: 25. The V gene's germline CDR1 is MDHEN and CDR2 SYDVKM. The CDR3 is 23 amino acids. This CDR3 reads CASSLCTTSQTPPGQGLNYGYTF. The CDR3 DNA sequence: TGTGCCAGCAGTTTATGCACGACCTCACAAACCCCCCCGGGACAGGGCCTAAACTATGGCTACACCTTC.

This clone appeared once. J is TRBJ2-7 and V is TRBV7-2; 9 positions agree with TRBD2. The CDR3 length is 16 residues. Trimming cost V 5 bases and J 4 bases; bases outside gene matches: 12. Germline values: CDR1 SGHTA, CDR2 FQGNSA. CDR3 nucleotide sequence: TGTGCCAGCAGCCCAGACCCTAGCGGGAACAAATACGAGCAGTACTTC. Translated: CASSPDPSGNKYEQYF.

The chain recombines TRBV30 with TRBJ2-7, with 9 positions matching TRBD2. This CDR3 comprises 17 residues. The V and J ends lost 0 bases and 0 bases, in that order; junction bases with no gene match: 9. The germline CDR1 and CDR2 sequences are GTSNPN and SVGIG (reference sequence). The CDR3 sequence is CAWSVLLAGQRSYEQYF. The CDR3 DNA reads as TGTGCCTGGAGTGTATTACTAGCGGGCCAGCGCTCCTACGAGCAGTACTTC.

This rearrangement joins TRBV5-1 to TRBJ2-1; no clear D. Trimming took off 0 bases at V and 0 bases at J, with 10 bases between the two ends. This CDR3 has 16 residues. Germline V gene lookup returns CDR1 SGHRS and CDR2 YFSETQ. CDR3 loop: CASSLDVPSSYNEQFF. The CDR3 DNA sequence: TGCGCCAGCAGCTTGGATGTCCCCAGCTCCTACAATGAGCAGTTCTTC. Variable domain in full (rest from reference TRBV5-1 and TRBJ2-1): KAGVTQTPRYLIKTRGQQVTLSCSPISGHRSVSWYQQTPGQGLQFLFEYFSETQRNKGNFPGRFSGRQFSNSRSEMNVSTLELGDSALYLCASSLDVPSSYNEQFFGPGTRLTVL.

The chain has TRBV5-8 and TRBJ2-7; D unclear. This CDR3 is 12 amino acids long. Germline V gene data show CDR1 as SGHTS and CDR2 as YDEGEE. V was shortened by 6 bases and J by 3 bases, with 10 bases between the two germline ends. The CDR3 reads CASIGLNYEQYF. CDR3 nucleotides: TGTGCCAGCATTGGCCTCAACTACGAGCAGTACTTC.

The chain uses TRBV5-1 and TRBJ2-7, with D tentatively TRBD2 (7 bases). CDR1 SGHRS and CDR2 YFSETQ come from the germline V gene. Trimming left V 2 bases short and J 2 bases short, with 14 bases between. CDR3 length equals 15 residues. Here the CDR3 DNA reads TGCGCCAGCAGCTTTACGGGGGGCAACCCCTACGAGCAGTACTTC. Translating gives CASSFTGGNPYEQYF.

This sequence joins TRBV28 and TRBJ2-7; D gene ambiguous. With 6 bases removed from V and 2 bases from J, the gap between germline ends came to 14 bases. The CDR3 has 14 amino acids. CDR1 and CDR2 (germline): MDHEN, SYDVKM. CDR3 in amino acids: CASSPERKTYEQYF. In nucleotides, the CDR3 is TGTGCCAGCAGCCCTGAACGGAAGACCTACGAGCAGTACTTC.

The V and J genes are TRBV7-8 and TRBJ2-5; D perhaps matches TRBD2 (5 bases). The CDR3 consists of 16 residues. The germline CDR1 and CDR2 sequences are SGHVS and FQNEAQ. The V and J ends lost 0 bases and 1 base respectively, with 12 bases between them. The CDR3 loop reads CASSLALWLAQETQYF. CDR3 nucleotide sequence: TGTGCCAGCAGCTTAGCGCTATGGCTAGCCCAAGAGACCCAGTACTTC.

This rearrangement joins TRBV28 to TRBJ2-1, with 10 positions matching TRBD1. This CDR3 comprises 17 residues. Germline V gives CDR1 MDHEN, CDR2 SYDVKM. The V and J ends lost 6 bases and 7 bases, in that order; junction bases with no gene match: 15. The CDR3, as DNA: TGTGCCAGCAGCGCAAAACCCGGGGACAGGGGCGAGAATGAGCAGTTCTTC. Translating it yields CASSAKPGDRGENEQFF.

The chain employs TRBV19 and TRBJ2-4, with TRBD1 identical over 10 bases. Germline lookup yields CDR1 LNHDA and CDR2 SQIVND (reference sequence). The CDR3 covers 15 residues. V lost 4 bases and J lost 4; bases outside the gene matches: 4. The CDR3 spells CASSTAGQGKNIQYF. The CDR3 region has the DNA TGTGCCAGTAGTACAGCGGGACAGGGGAAAAACATTCAGTACTTC.

The chain is built from TRBV27 and TRBJ1-2; 7 bases agree with TRBD1. Trimming took 6 bases from V and 4 from J; bases not matched to a gene: 5. CDR1 MNHEY and CDR2 SMNVEV come from the germline V gene (reference sequence). This CDR3 spans 13 amino acids. The CDR3 sequence is CASSHRGPYGYTF. The CDR3 nucleotides read TGTGCCAGCAGCCACAGGGGCCCCTATGGCTACACCTTC.

CDR3 protein: CASSRRAGAGETQYF. The CDR3 DNA sequence: TGTGCCAGCAGTAGGAGAGCGGGAGCGGGGGAGACCCAGTACTTC. V gene TRBV27 combines with J gene TRBJ2-5; 8 nucleotides line up with TRBD2. J gave up 5 bases and V 5 bases, and 10 bases lay outside the gene matches. CDR1 and CDR2 (germline): MNHEY, SMNVEV (reference sequence). The CDR3 loop spans 15 amino acids.

The rearrangement uses TRBV15 and TRBJ1-2; D is uncertain. The ends were cut back, 0 bases at V and 5 bases at J, with 10 bases in the middle. The CDR3 has 14 residues. The germline CDR1 and CDR2 sequences are LNHNV and YYDKDF (reference sequence). This CDR3 is CATSRDSGPYGYTF. Here the CDR3 DNA reads TGTGCCACCAGCAGAGATTCAGGTCCTTATGGCTACACCTTC.

The chain uses TRBV6-6 and TRBJ1-1; D is possibly TRBD1 (6 bases). The ends were cut back, 7 bases at V and 1 base at J, with 19 bases in the middle. The CDR3 length is 16 residues. Per the germline V gene, CDR1 is MNHNY and CDR2 is SVGAGI (reference sequence). CDR3 nucleotide sequence: TGTGCCAGCACCATCGAGAATAGGGACACGAACACTGAAGCTTTCTTT. Amino acids: CASTIENRDTNTEAFF.

The rearrangement joins TRBV27 to TRBJ2-1; weak D call: TRBD2 (6 bases). V was pared by 6 bases and J by 0 bases, with 12 bases between. Per the germline V gene, CDR1 is MNHEY and CDR2 is SMNVEV (reference sequence). CDR3 size: 15 residues. The CDR3 loop is CASRIREYSYNEQFF. DNA for the CDR3: TGTGCCAGCAGGATCCGGGAGTACTCCTACAATGAGCAGTTCTTC.